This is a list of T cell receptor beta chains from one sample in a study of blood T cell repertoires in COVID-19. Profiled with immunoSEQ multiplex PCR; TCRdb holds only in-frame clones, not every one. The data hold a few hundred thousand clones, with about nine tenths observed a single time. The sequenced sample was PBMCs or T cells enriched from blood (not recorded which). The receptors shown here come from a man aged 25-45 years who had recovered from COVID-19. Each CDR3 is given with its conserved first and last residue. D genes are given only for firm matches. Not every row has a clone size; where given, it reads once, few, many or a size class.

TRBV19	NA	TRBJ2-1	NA	TGTGCCAGTAGTATCTCTAGCGAGATTACTAATGAGCAGTTCTTC	CASSISSEITNEQFF
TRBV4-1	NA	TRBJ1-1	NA	TGCGCCAGCAGCCAAACCACAGTGAACACTGAAGCTTTCTTT	CASSQTTVNTEAFF
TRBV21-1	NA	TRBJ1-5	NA	TGTGCCAGCAGCAAATGGCCCATGCAGGGGGCTGACCAGCCCCAGCATTTT	CASSKWPMQGADQPQHF
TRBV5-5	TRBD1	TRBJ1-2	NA	TGTGCCAGCAGCTTGGCAGGGGGCGCAACCGAATATGGCTACACCTTC	CASSLAGGATEYGYTF
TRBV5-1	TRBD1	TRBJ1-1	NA	TGCGCCAGCAGCTGGAATACAGGGGGCAACACTGAAGCTTTCTTT	CASSWNTGGNTEAFF
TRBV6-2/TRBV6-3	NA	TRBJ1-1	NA	TGTGCCAGCAGCCTACTTCGGACAGTGAACACTGAAGCTTTCTTT	CASSLLRTVNTEAFF
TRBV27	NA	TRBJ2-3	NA	TGTGCCAGCAGTTTAGGCCCTCTGGAGACAGATACGCAGTATTTT	CASSLGPLETDTQYF
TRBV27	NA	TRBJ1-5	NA	TGTGCCAGCAGTCAACAGGGACAGCCCCAGCATTTT	CASSQQGQPQHF
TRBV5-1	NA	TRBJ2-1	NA	TGCGCCAGCAGACCGGGACACCCGAGCTCCTACAATGAGCAGTTCTTC	CASRPGHPSSYNEQFF
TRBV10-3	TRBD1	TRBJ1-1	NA	TGTGCCATCAAGGGACAGGGTGGTGAAGCTTTCTTT	CAIKGQGGEAFF
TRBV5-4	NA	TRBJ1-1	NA	TGTGCCAGCAGCACCGGGGGGGGGAACACTGAAGCTTTCTTT	CASSTGGGNTEAFF
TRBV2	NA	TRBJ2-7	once	TGTGCCAGCAGTGTCCCCAGGCTCTACGAGCAGTACTTC	CASSVPRLYEQYF
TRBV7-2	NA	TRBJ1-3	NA	TGTGCCAGCAGCTTAGATTCCGCAGGGGCTGGAAACACCATATATTTT	CASSLDSAGAGNTIYF
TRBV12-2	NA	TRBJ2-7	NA	TGTGCAAGTCGCTTAGTTCTCTACGAGCAGTACTTC	CASRLVLYEQYF
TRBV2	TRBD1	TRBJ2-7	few	TGTGCCTCGGGACAGCGCATCTACGAGCAGTACTTC	CASGQRIYEQYF
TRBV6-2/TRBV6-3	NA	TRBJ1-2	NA	TGTGCCAGCAGTTACCAGACGAGACTCTTTTATGGCTACACCTTC	CASSYQTRLFYGYTF
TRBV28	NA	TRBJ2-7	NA	TGTGCCAGCAGTCCCAAGGGGGTACACGAGCAGTACTTC	CASSPKGVHEQYF
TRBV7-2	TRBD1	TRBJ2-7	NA	TGTGCCAGCAGCGCCCGGGACAGGGTCTCCTACGAGCAGTACTTC	CASSARDRVSYEQYF
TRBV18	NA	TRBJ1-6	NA	TGTGCCAGCTCCCCCCTGGGCCGTGAAGGTACCCTCCACTTT	CASSPLGREGTLHF
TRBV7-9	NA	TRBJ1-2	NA	TGTGCCAGCAGCCCCGGGACAACGACTGTTAACTATGGCTACACCTTC	CASSPGTTTVNYGYTF
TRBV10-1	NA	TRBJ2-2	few	TGCGCCAGCAGTGTTGGCTTCTCCGGGGAGCTGTTTTTT	CASSVGFSGELFF
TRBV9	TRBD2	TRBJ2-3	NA	TGTGCCAGCAGCGTGGCTAGCGGGAAAAGGGGTACGCAGTATTTT	CASSVASGKRGTQYF
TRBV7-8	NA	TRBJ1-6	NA	TGTGCCAGCAGCTTATATGGGCAGGGCAATTCACCCCTCCACTTT	CASSLYGQGNSPLHF
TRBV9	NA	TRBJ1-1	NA	TGTGCCAGCAGCCCAGGGTCCGGAATCACTGAAGCTTTCTTT	CASSPGSGITEAFF
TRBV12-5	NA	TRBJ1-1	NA	TGTGCTAGTGGTCTAGGACAGAAGGGAACTGAAGCTTTCTTT	CASGLGQKGTEAFF
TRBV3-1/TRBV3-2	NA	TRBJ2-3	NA	TGTGCCAGCGGAGCGGGCGGCACAGATACGCAGTATTTT	CASGAGGTDTQYF
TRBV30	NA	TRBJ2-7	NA	TGTGCCTGGAGTTTGGCAGGGGACGAGCAGTACTTC	CAWSLAGDEQYF
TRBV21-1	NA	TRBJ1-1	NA	TGTGCCAGCACACTTCCCGGGACAGGATCGATGAACACTGAAGCTTTCTTT	CASTLPGTGSMNTEAFF
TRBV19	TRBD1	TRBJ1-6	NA	TGTGCCAGTAGTATTGGAGGGGGCGGAGGATATAATTCACCCCTCCACTTT	CASSIGGGGGYNSPLHF
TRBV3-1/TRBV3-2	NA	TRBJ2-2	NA	TGTGCCAGCAGCCAAGTCGTTAGGGAGCTGTTTTTT	CASSQVVRELFF
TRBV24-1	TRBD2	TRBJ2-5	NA	TGTGCCACCAGTGATTTGGGGGTAACCGGACTAGCGGGTCAAGAGACCCAGTACTTC	CATSDLGVTGLAGQETQYF
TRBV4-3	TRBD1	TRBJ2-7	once	TGCGCCAGCAGCCAAGATCTTGGGACAGGGGAGGGCTACGAGCAGTACTTC	CASSQDLGTGEGYEQYF
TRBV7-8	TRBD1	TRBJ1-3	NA	TGTGCCAGCAGCTCCCACGGACAGGGAAGCCCATCTGGAAACACCATATATTTT	CASSSHGQGSPSGNTIYF
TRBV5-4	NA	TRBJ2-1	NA	TGTGCCAGCAGCTTGGAGCGTCCAACGAGGATGTTCTTC	CASSLERPTRMFF
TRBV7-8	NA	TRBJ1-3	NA	TGTGCCAGCAGCCCTCGGGGGGGTATGACTGGAAACACCATATATTTT	CASSPRGGMTGNTIYF
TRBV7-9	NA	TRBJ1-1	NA	TGTGCCAGCAGGTACATTGGTGGGGAGGACACTGAAGCTTTCTTT	CASRYIGGEDTEAFF
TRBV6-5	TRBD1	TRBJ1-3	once	TGTGCCAGCAGTCGGACAGGGGACACTGGAAACACCATATATTTT	CASSRTGDTGNTIYF
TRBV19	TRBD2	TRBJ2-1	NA	TGTGCCAGTAGTATAGGAGGACTAGCGGGTATTATCTCCTACAATGAGCAGTTCTTC	CASSIGGLAGIISYNEQFF
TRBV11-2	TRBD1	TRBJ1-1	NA	TGTGCCAGCAGCTCCCAGGGGGAGAACACTGAAGCTTTCTTT	CASSSQGENTEAFF
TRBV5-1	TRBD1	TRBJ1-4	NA	TGCGCCAGCCGCCAAGGAGAGGGGGCTATGGGTGAAAAACTGTTTTTT	CASRQGEGAMGEKLFF
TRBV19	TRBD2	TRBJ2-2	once	TGTGCCAGTAGTATGCGGGGGGGGCTGTTTTTT	CASSMRGGLFF
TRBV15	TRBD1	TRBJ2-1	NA	TGTGCCACCAGCCGGGACAGATCCGACAATGAGCAGTTCTTC	CATSRDRSDNEQFF
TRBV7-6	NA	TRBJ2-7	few	TGTGCCAGCAGCTTAGCACAGGGTAGCAACGAGCAGTACTTC	CASSLAQGSNEQYF
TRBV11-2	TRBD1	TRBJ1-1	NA	TGTGCCAGCAGCTTTACAGGGGGTAAAATGAACACTGAAGCTTTCTTT	CASSFTGGKMNTEAFF
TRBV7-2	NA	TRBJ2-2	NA	TGTGCCAGCACCTTATGGGGAGAGAGCGGGGAGCTGTTTTTT	CASTLWGESGELFF
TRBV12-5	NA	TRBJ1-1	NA	TGTGCTAGTGGAAATTTTGTAACTGAAGCTTTCTTT	CASGNFVTEAFF
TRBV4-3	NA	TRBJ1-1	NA	TGCGCCAGCAGCCAAGGATTAGGGAGGACTGAAGCTTTCTTT	CASSQGLGRTEAFF
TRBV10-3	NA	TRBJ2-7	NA	TGTGCCATCCTTCAGCAGGGCCAGTCCTACGAGCAGTACTTC	CAILQQGQSYEQYF
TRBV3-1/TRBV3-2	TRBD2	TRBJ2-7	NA	TGTGCCAGCAGCCAGCGGGAGATCCTCGATCGGAGGGTTCACGAGCAGTACTTC	CASSQREILDRRVHEQYF
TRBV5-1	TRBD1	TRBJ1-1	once	TGCGCCAGAGAGCCGAGGGGGCCTTTCGAGGGTTTCACTGAAGCTTTCTTT	CAREPRGPFEGFTEAFF
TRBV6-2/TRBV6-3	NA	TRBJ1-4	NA	TGTGCCAGCAGTTACTCGGCGGTAACTAATGAAAAACTGTTTTTT	CASSYSAVTNEKLFF
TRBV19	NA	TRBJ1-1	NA	TGTGCCAGTAGTATAGTGACTGATAACACTGAAGCTTTCTTT	CASSIVTDNTEAFF
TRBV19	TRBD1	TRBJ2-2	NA	TGTGCCAGTAGTTCCTGGACAGGGGGCGGTGGCACCGGGGAGCTGTTTTTT	CASSSWTGGGGTGELFF
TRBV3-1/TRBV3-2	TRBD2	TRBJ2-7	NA	TGTGCCAGCAGTCGACAACGGGGACTAGCGGACCTCTACGAGCAGTACTTC	CASSRQRGLADLYEQYF
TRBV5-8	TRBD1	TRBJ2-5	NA	TGTGCCAGCAGCTTACGGACAGGGGGCACAGAGACCCAGTACTTC	CASSLRTGGTETQYF
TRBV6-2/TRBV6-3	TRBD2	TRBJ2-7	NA	TGTGCCAGCAGTTACGGGACTAGCGCGTCTCTGTCCTACGAGCAGTACTTC	CASSYGTSASLSYEQYF
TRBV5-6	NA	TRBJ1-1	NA	TGTGCCAGCAGCTTGGGGCGGCTGGACACTGAAGCTTTCTTT	CASSLGRLDTEAFF